These 12 T cell receptor beta chains were sequenced from one sample in a study of chemoradiotherapy in HPV16-positive cancers. Clones were sequenced by immunoSEQ multiplex PCR, and TCRdb holds only the in-frame ones, with some missing. Counted here are over 13,000 clones, 60% to 85% occurring once; the ten biggest clones make up approximately 9.4%. This sample was gathered from a patient who underwent chemoradiotherapy. The receptors come from a human donor with HPV-associated anogenital cancer.

The V gene is TRBV6-1, the J gene TRBJ2-3; D possibly corresponds to TRBD2 (5 bases). V dropped 2 bases and J dropped 2 bases, with 8 bases sitting between them. From germline, CDR1 is MNHNS and CDR2 SASEGT. This CDR3 is built from 14 residues. The CDR3 here is CASSETGSTDTQYF. The CDR3 DNA is TGTGCCAGCAGTGAAACGGGGTCCACAGATACGCAGTATTTT.

The V call is TRBV7-8, the J call TRBJ1-4, with 7 positions matching TRBD1. Germline CDR1 is SGHVS and CDR2 is FQNEAQ. The V segment lost 5 bases and the J segment 7 bases; nucleotides outside the gene matches: 7. This CDR3 comprises 14 residues. The CDR3 region is CASSVFGDSEKLFF. The CDR3 DNA reads TGTGCCAGCAGCGTATTTGGGGACAGTGAAAAACTGTTTTTT.

This clone is labeled medium-sized. The J gene is TRBJ2-7, the V gene TRBV4-3, with 10 positions matching TRBD1. V trimming: 3 bases; J trimming: 5 bases; junction bases outside the gene matches: 4. The CDR3 spans 14 residues. Per the germline V gene, CDR1 is LGHNA and CDR2 is YSLEER. Here the CDR3 DNA reads TGCGCCAGCAGCCAGACAGGGGGCGCGCACGAGCAGTACTTC. Translating it yields CASSQTGGAHEQYF.

The CDR3 protein is CASSLWGSEAFF. CDR3 bases: TGTGCCAGCAGTTTATGGGGCAGTGAAGCTTTCTTT. This chain links TRBV27 with TRBJ1-1, with D possibly matching TRBD1 (5 bases). Deletions cut 1 base from V and 7 bases from J, with 7 bases between. This CDR3 is built from 12 residues. The germline CDR1 and CDR2 sequences are MNHEY and SMNVEV (reference sequence).

V usage is TRBV6-6 and J usage is TRBJ1-1; TRBD1 might be the D (5 bases). V dropped 4 bases and J dropped 3 bases, with 12 bases sitting between them. The germline V gene has CDR1 MNHNY and CDR2 SVGAGI (reference sequence). CDR3 length: 14 residues. The CDR3 loop is CASSLQGWDTEAFF. The CDR3 DNA follows: TGTGCCAGCAGTTTGCAGGGTTGGGACACTGAAGCTTTCTTT.

This chain uses TRBV6-5 with TRBJ1-2; D gene uncertain. V lost 6 bases and J 8 bases, leaving 16 bases between the germline ends. Germline lookup yields CDR1 MNHEY and CDR2 SVGAGI. CDR3 length: 13 residues. The CDR3 loop reads CASSRRSDRGYTF. The CDR3 DNA is TGTGCCAGCAGCCGCAGGAGCGACCGCGGCTACACCTTC.

The CDR3 protein is CACPGQGTYNEQFF. The CDR3 region has the DNA TGTGCCTGTCCGGGACAGGGGACCTACAATGAGCAGTTCTTC. The chain uses TRBV30 and TRBJ2-1; 10 bases match TRBD1. The V gene end was trimmed by 6 bases and the J gene end by 2 bases; junction bases not matched to a gene: 4. CDR3 length: 14 amino acids. Germline V gives CDR1 GTSNPN, CDR2 SVGIG (reference sequence).

This clone was found once. The chain employs TRBV28 and TRBJ2-7; 7 bases agree with TRBD2. The CDR3 is made up of 15 amino acids. Germline values: CDR1 MDHEN, CDR2 SYDVKM. Trimming at V came to 3 bases and at J to 6 bases, leaving 11 bases not matched to a gene. The CDR3, as DNA: TGTGCCAGCAGTTTGAGGGTTTTGGGAGGGCGCGAGCAGTACTTC. It is translated as CASSLRVLGGREQYF.

The V call is TRBV6-5, the J call TRBJ2-7; 8 bases are a match to TRBD1. The trim removed 2 bases at V and 2 bases at J, leaving 2 bases unmatched. This CDR3 has 14 amino acids. Germline CDR1 MNHEY, CDR2 SVGAGI. DNA of the CDR3: TGTGCCAGCAGTTACACAGGGGGAACCTACGAGCAGTACTTC. It encodes CASSYTGGTYEQYF.

V and J are TRBV6-1 and TRBJ1-4, with D perhaps matching TRBD1 (5 bases). The CDR3 length is 14 residues. The V gene's germline CDR1 is MNHNS and CDR2 SASEGT. Trimming took 6 bases from V and 10 from J, leaving 18 bases between them. The CDR3 nucleotides read TGTGCCAGCAGGTCCGGGACCCCAACGGGAAAACTGTTTTTT. As protein: CASRSGTPTGKLFF.

This chain joins TRBV2 and TRBJ1-2; tentatively, D is TRBD1 (5 bases). Germline values: CDR1 SNHLY, CDR2 FYNNEI. The V and J ends lost 6 bases and 2 bases respectively, with 10 bases between them. The CDR3 consists of 13 residues. CDR3 loop: CASRQTENYGYTF. CDR3 DNA sequence: TGTGCCAGCAGACAGACAGAGAACTATGGCTACACCTTC.

This clone has just one count. This chain links TRBV28 with TRBJ1-4; D is possibly TRBD1 (6 bases). Trimming left V 8 bases short and J 5 bases short, with 15 bases between. The CDR3 covers 14 residues. Germline lookup yields CDR1 MDHEN and CDR2 SYDVKM. This chain's CDR3 is CASVSSGQNEKLFF. The CDR3 DNA reads as TGTGCCAGCGTCTCCTCTGGACAGAATGAAAAACTGTTTTTT.